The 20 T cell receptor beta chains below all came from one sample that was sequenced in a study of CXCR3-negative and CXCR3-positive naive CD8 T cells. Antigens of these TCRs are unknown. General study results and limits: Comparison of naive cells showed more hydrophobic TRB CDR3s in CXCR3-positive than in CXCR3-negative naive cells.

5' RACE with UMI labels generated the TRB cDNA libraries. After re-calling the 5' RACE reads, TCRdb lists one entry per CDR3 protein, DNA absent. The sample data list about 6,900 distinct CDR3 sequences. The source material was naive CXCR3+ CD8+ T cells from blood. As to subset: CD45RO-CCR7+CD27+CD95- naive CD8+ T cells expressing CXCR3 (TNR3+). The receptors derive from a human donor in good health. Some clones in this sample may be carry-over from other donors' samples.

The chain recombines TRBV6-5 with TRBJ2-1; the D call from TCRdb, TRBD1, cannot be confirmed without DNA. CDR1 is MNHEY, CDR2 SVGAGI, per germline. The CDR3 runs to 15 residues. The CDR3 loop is CASSYEGLAYNEQFF.

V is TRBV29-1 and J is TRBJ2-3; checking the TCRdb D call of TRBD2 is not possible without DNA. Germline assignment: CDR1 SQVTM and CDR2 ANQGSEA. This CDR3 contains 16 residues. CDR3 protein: CSVDSGRSLGTDTQYF.

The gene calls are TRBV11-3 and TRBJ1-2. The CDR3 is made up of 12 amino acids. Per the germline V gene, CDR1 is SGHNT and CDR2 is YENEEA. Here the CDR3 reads CASSFPGLRITF.

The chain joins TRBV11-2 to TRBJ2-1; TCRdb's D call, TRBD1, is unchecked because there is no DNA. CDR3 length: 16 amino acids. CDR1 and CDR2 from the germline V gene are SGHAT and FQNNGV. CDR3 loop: CASSGQGAGYSNEQFF.

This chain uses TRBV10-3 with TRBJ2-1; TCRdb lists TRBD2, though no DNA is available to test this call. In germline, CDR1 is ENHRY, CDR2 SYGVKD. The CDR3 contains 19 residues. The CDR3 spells CAISDVLAGGKSSYNEQFF.

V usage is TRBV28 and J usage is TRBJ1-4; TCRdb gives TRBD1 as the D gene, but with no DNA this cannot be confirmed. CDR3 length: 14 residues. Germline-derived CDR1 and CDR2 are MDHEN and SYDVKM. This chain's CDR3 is CASTTVPFNEKLFF.

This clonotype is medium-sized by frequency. The CDR3: CSVEVQNHNEKLFF. The chain carries TRBV29-1 and TRBJ1-4. Germline loops: CDR1 SQVTM, CDR2 ANQGSEA. The CDR3 extends over 14 amino acids.

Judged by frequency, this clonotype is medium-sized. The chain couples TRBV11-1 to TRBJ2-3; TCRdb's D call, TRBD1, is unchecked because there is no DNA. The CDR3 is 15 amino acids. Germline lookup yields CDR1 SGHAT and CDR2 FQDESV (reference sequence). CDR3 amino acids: CASRPTGLGPDTQYF.

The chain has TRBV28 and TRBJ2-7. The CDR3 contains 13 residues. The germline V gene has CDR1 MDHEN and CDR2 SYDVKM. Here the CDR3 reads CASSQTASYEQYF.

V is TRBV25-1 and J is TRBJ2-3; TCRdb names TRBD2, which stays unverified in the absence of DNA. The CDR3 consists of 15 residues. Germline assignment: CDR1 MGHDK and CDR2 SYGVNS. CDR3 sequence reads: CASSEGASPGDTQYF. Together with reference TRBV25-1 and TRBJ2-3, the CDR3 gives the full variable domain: EADIYQTPRYLVIGTGKKITLECSQTMGHDKMYWYQQDPGMELHLIHYSYGVNSTEKGDLSSESTVSRIRTEHFPLTLESARPSHTSQYLCASSEGASPGDTQYFGPGTRLTVL.

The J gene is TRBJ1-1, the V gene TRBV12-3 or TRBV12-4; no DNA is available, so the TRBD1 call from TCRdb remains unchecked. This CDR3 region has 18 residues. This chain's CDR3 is CASTATLGRQKGDTEAFF.

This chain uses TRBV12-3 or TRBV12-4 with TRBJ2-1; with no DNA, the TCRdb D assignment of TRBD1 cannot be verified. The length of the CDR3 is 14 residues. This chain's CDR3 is CASSLGQGWNEQFF.

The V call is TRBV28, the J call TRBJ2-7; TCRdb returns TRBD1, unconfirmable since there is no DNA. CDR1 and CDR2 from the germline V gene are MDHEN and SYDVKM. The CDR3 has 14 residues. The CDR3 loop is CASSSRGGGHEQYF.

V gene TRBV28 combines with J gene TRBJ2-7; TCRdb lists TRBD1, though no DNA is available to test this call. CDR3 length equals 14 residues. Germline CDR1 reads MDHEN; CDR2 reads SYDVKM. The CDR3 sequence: CASSLPDRDNEQYF.

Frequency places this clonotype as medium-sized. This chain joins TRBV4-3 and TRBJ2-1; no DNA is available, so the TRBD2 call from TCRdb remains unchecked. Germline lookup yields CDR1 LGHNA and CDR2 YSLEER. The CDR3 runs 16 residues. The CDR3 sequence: CASSQDMGLPYNEQFF.

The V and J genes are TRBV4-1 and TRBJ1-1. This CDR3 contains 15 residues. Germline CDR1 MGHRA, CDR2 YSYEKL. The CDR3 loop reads CTSSQGAGRGTEAFF.

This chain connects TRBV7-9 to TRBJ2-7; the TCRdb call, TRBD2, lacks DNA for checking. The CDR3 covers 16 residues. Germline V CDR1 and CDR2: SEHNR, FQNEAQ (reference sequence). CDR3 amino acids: CASSLAPSGRGYEQYF.

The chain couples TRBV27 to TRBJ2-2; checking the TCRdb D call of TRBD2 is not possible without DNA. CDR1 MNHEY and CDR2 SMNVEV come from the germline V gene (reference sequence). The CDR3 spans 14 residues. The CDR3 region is CATMEAPNTGELFF.

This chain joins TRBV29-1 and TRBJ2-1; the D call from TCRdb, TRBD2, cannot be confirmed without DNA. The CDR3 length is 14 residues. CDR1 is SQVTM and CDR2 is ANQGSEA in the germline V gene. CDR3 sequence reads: CSVSEAGGYNEQFF.

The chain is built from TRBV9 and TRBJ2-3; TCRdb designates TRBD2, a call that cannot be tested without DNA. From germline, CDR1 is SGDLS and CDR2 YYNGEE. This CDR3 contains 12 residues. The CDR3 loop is CASSVEADTQYF.